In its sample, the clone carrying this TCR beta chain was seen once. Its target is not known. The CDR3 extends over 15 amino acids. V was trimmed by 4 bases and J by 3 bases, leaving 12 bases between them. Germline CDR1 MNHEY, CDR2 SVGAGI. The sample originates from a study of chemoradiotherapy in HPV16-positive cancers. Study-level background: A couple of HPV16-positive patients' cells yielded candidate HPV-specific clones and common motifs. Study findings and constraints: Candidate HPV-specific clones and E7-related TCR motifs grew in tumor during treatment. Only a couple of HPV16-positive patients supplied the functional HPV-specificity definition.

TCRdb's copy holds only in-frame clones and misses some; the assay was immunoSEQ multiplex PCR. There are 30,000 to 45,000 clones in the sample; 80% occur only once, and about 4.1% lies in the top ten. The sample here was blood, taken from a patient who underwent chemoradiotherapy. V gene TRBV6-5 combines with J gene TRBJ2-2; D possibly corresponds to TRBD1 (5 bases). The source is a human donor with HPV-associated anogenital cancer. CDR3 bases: TGTGCCAGCAGTTCAGAGGACACTTACACCGGGGAGCTGTTTTTT. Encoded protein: CASSSEDTYTGELFF.